Presented here are 25 T cell receptor beta chains from one specimen sequenced in a study of OX40 agonist ivuxolimab in advanced cancers. TCRdb keeps only in-frame clones here, not all; method: immunoSEQ multiplex PCR. In the table there are roughly 48,000 clones, about 85% of which are singletons. This specimen was CD4+ or CD8+ T cells sorted from blood, taken in a trial of the OX40 agonist ivuxolimab. These receptor sequences come from an adult with an advanced solid tumor such as melanoma, head and neck, liver or kidney cancer.

The chain joins TRBV7-8 to TRBJ2-7; TRBD1 matches 8 bases. V was clipped by 3 bases and J by 3 bases; unmatched bases: 4. The CDR3 length is 14 residues. Germline CDR1 SGHVS, CDR2 FQNEAQ. As DNA, the CDR3 is TGTGCCAGCAGCTTCATGGACAGGGACTACGAGCAGTACTTC. It codes for CASSFMDRDYEQYF. The full variable domain, rest sourced from reference TRBV7-8 and TRBJ2-7, is GAGVSQSPRYKVAKRGQDVALRCDPISGHVSLFWYQQALGQGPEFLTYFQNEAQLDKSGLPSDRFFAERPEGSVSTLKIQRTQQEDSAVYLCASSFMDRDYEQYFGPGTRLTVT.

V gene TRBV5-6 combines with J gene TRBJ1-5; no clear D. This CDR3 spans 14 amino acids. Trimming cost V 1 base and J 5 bases, with 10 bases left between them. CDR1 is SGHDT and CDR2 is YYEEEE in the germline V gene. The DNA for the CDR3 is TGTGCCAGCAGCTTGAATGCAATAGATCAGCCCCAGCATTTT. The encoded protein is CASSLNAIDQPQHF.

The rearrangement uses TRBV25-1 and TRBJ1-4; weak D call: TRBD1 (6 bases). Trimming cost V 4 bases and J 6 bases, with 15 bases left between them. The CDR3 runs to 15 residues. Per the germline V gene, CDR1 is MGHDK and CDR2 is SYGVNS. CDR3 nucleotide sequence: TGTGCCAGCAGTGGCCCTCAGGGGACTTATGAAAAACTGTTTTTT. Encoded protein: CASSGPQGTYEKLFF.

The J gene is TRBJ1-6, the V gene TRBV28; D is uncertain. The ends were cut back, 2 bases at V and 8 bases at J, with 16 bases in the middle. The CDR3 is 16 residues long. The V gene's germline CDR1 is MDHEN and CDR2 SYDVKM. The CDR3 sequence: CASSLDLGSMDSPLHF. The CDR3 bases are TGTGCCAGCAGTTTAGATCTGGGAAGTATGGATTCACCCCTCCACTTT.

This rearrangement joins TRBV11-2 to TRBJ1-3, with no clear D. This CDR3 is 13 amino acids long. Germline V gives CDR1 SGHAT, CDR2 FQNNGV. Trimming left V 3 bases short and J 8 bases short, with 11 bases between. CDR3 residues: CASSFSQSDTIYF. CDR3 nucleotides: TGTGCCAGCAGCTTTTCGCAGAGCGACACCATATATTTT. Looking up the rest from reference TRBV11-2 and TRBJ1-3 gives the full variable domain: EAGVAQSPRYKIIEKRQSVAFWCNPISGHATLYWYQQILGQGPKLLIQFQNNGVVDDSQLPKDRFSAERLKGVDSTLKIQPAKLEDSAVYLCASSFSQSDTIYFGEGSWLTVV.

The chain joins TRBV28 to TRBJ1-1; 8 bases match TRBD1. Trimming removed 5 bases from V and 5 bases from J; junction bases left unmatched: 10. Germline values: CDR1 MDHEN, CDR2 SYDVKM. CDR3 length: 15 residues. CDR3 nucleotides: TGTGCCAGCAGTCCCCCGACAGGGGAATATACTGAAGCTTTCTTT. Protein: CASSPPTGEYTEAFF.

The chain carries TRBV19 and TRBJ1-4, with D unclear. Trimming pared 3 bases from V and 5 bases from J, leaving 10 bases between. The length of the CDR3 is 14 residues. The germline V gene has CDR1 LNHDA and CDR2 SQIVND (reference sequence). The DNA of the CDR3 is TGTGCCAGTAGTATTGGTCATCGAAATGAAAAACTGTTTTTT. As protein: CASSIGHRNEKLFF.

This chain links TRBV30 with TRBJ1-1; TRBD1 is a possible D gene (6 bases). V dropped 8 bases and J dropped 2 bases, with 18 bases sitting between them. The CDR3 is made up of 14 amino acids. The germline gives CDR1 GTSNPN, CDR2 SVGIG (reference sequence). The CDR3 coding sequence is TGTGCCCACATCATAGGGACAAGAAACACTGAAGCTTTCTTT. Translation: CAHIIGTRNTEAFF.

The genes are TRBV7-3 and TRBJ2-2; no clear D gene. Trimming left V 2 bases short and J 0 bases short, with 4 bases between. Germline lookup yields CDR1 SGHTA and CDR2 FQGTGA. The CDR3 loop spans 14 amino acids. CDR3 sequence reads: CASSLQSNTGELFF. DNA of the CDR3: TGTGCCAGCAGCTTACAATCGAACACCGGGGAGCTGTTTTTT.

The chain carries TRBV2 and TRBJ2-1; 9 nucleotides align to TRBD2. The CDR3 is 14 residues long. V lost 6 bases to trimming and J lost 10 bases; unmatched junction nucleotides: 10. Germline-derived CDR1 and CDR2 are SNHLY and FYNNEI. Here the CDR3 DNA reads TGTGCCAGCAGCCTCGGACTAGCGAAGTCGGAGCAGTTCTTC. Its protein is CASSLGLAKSEQFF. Full variable domain (outside the CDR3, taken from reference TRBV2 and TRBJ2-1): EPEVTQTPSHQVTQMGQEVILRCVPISNHLYFYWYRQILGQKVEFLVSFYNNEISEKSEIFDDQFSVERPDGSNFTLKIRSTKLEDSAMYFCASSLGLAKSEQFFGPGTRLTVL.

V usage is TRBV28 and J usage is TRBJ2-7; TRBD1 matches 9 bases. CDR3 size: 17 residues. Germline CDR1 MDHEN, CDR2 SYDVKM. The V segment lost 4 bases and the J segment 6 bases; nucleotides outside the gene matches: 16. CDR3 loop: CASSSTAGQGRRGEQYF. CDR3 nucleotide sequence: TGTGCCAGCAGTTCGACGGCGGGACAGGGTCGCAGAGGCGAGCAGTACTTC. Full variable domain (remainder filled in from reference TRBV28 and TRBJ2-7): DVKVTQSSRYLVKRTGEKVFLECVQDMDHENMFWYRQDPGLGLRLIYFSYDVKMKEKGDIPEGYSVSREKKERFSLILESASTNQTSMYLCASSSTAGQGRRGEQYFGPGTRLTVT.

The chain recombines TRBV19 with TRBJ1-5; no reliable D call. Per germline, CDR1 LNHDA and CDR2 SQIVND (reference sequence). This CDR3 has 16 amino acids. Trimming removed 5 bases at V and 0 bases at J, with 14 bases between. CDR3 loop: CASSPPVADSNQPQHF. The CDR3 DNA reads TGTGCCAGTAGTCCACCGGTGGCGGATAGCAATCAGCCCCAGCATTTT.

This clone is a singleton in its sample. The V call is TRBV5-4, the J call TRBJ2-7; 12 bases agree with TRBD2. Trimming at V came to 4 bases and at J to 3 bases, leaving 11 bases not matched to a gene. The CDR3 totals 17 residues. Germline V lookup: CDR1 SGHNT, CDR2 YYREEE (reference sequence). Written as DNA, the CDR3 is TGTGCCAGCAGCGCCGCCGGACTAGCGGGAACAAACTACGAGCAGTACTTC. This sequence encodes CASSAAGLAGTNYEQYF.

The rearrangement joins TRBV6-1 to TRBJ1-3; D unclear. The CDR3 covers 13 residues. The germline V gene encodes CDR1 MNHNS and CDR2 SASEGT. The ends were cut back, 6 bases at V and 1 base at J, with 7 bases in the middle. DNA of the CDR3: TGTGCCAGCAGGGAGGCATCTGGAAACACCATATATTTT. It encodes CASREASGNTIYF.

This clone has a single count. The chain recombines TRBV6-5 with TRBJ1-4, with D hard to call. The CDR3 spans 14 residues. From germline, CDR1 is MNHEY and CDR2 SVGAGI. Trimming removed 5 bases from V and 5 bases from J, with 12 bases in between. In DNA form, the CDR3 reads TGTGCCAGCAGTGACTTTGGACTAAATGAAAAACTGTTTTTT. This sequence encodes CASSDFGLNEKLFF.

V and J are TRBV10-2 and TRBJ2-5; the match to TRBD2 covers 7 bases. Near its end, the DNA agrees better with TRBJ2-7, so the J call may be wrong. The germline V gene has CDR1 WSHSY and CDR2 SAAADI. The CDR3 has 16 residues. The CDR3 nucleotides are TGCGCCAGCAGTGAGCAAAGCGGGAAGAACTCCTACGAGCAGTACTTC. It specifies CASSEQSGKNSYEQYF.

This clone was counted a few times. The V call is TRBV11-2, the J call TRBJ2-5; D is undetermined. CDR1 is SGHAT and CDR2 is FQNNGV in the germline V gene. The CDR3 extends over 13 amino acids. Trimming took off 1 base at V and 1 base at J, with 4 bases between the two ends. The DNA for the CDR3 is TGTGCCAGCAGCTTAGGCACCCAAGAGACCCAGTACTTC. It specifies CASSLGTQETQYF.

This chain joins TRBV2 and TRBJ2-1; unclear D gene. Germline CDR1 and CDR2: SNHLY and FYNNEI. This CDR3 comprises 15 residues. The V end lost 2 bases, the J end lost 10 bases, and 18 bases lay between the germline ends. The CDR3 DNA is TGTGCCAGCAGTGAACCGTCACCAGGCGTGAAGGAGCAGTTCTTC. This encodes CASSEPSPGVKEQFF.

In this sample, this clone turned up once. The V call is TRBV4-2, the J call TRBJ2-2, with D tentatively TRBD1 or TRBD2 (5 bases each). Germline V gene lookup returns CDR1 LGHNA and CDR2 YNFKEQ. The ends were cut back, 5 bases at V and 0 bases at J, with 13 bases in the middle. This CDR3 is built from 16 residues. This chain's CDR3 is CASSGASRANTGELFF. The DNA for the CDR3 is TGTGCCAGCAGCGGGGCTAGCCGTGCGAACACCGGGGAGCTGTTTTTT.

This chain uses TRBV5-1 with TRBJ1-2; D is unclear. Germline V gene lookup returns CDR1 SGHRS and CDR2 YFSETQ. The V gene lost 4 bases and the J gene lost 8 bases, with 15 bases spanning the gap. The CDR3 contains 13 residues. The DNA of the CDR3 is TGCGCCAGCAGCCGCACAGACGGAGAAGGCTACACCTTC. Encoded protein: CASSRTDGEGYTF.

This clone appeared once. The junction does not match germline at one end; this may be a read error. The chain employs TRBV7-3 and TRBJ2-2, with 11 positions matching TRBD2. CDR1 is SGHTA and CDR2 is FQGTGA in the germline V gene. The CDR3 is made up of 16 amino acids. For the CDR3, the DNA is TGTGCCAGCAGCCTAACTAGCGGGAGCGGTTCCGGGGAGCTGTTTTTT. This gives the protein CASSLTSGSGSGELFF.

Only one count was recorded for this clone. The chain couples TRBV15 to TRBJ1-3; a possible D gene is TRBD1 (5 bases). The CDR3 covers 15 residues. The V gene lost 0 bases and the J gene lost 4 bases, with 10 bases spanning the gap. From germline, CDR1 is LNHNV and CDR2 YYDKDF (reference sequence). The CDR3 DNA reads TGTGCCACCAGCAGAGAAAAAGGGGCCGGAAACACCATATATTTT. Encoded protein: CATSREKGAGNTIYF.

The genes are TRBV9 and TRBJ2-1; a possible D gene is TRBD2 (5 bases). This CDR3 has 16 amino acids. From germline, CDR1 is SGDLS and CDR2 YYNGEE. Trimming stripped 4 bases from V and 0 bases from J, with 14 bases between. CDR3 DNA: TGTGCCAGCAGCCCCCGAGCTGGGAGCTCCTACAATGAGCAGTTCTTC. It codes for CASSPRAGSSYNEQFF.

The gene calls are TRBV4-2 and TRBJ2-5; 9 bases fit TRBD2. Germline-derived CDR1 and CDR2 are LGHNA and YNFKEQ. The CDR3 spans 18 residues. V trimming: 1 base; J trimming: 0 bases; junction bases outside the gene matches: 9. The CDR3 sequence is CASSQGRGGRDNQETQYF. The CDR3 nucleotides are TGTGCCAGCAGCCAAGGGAGGGGCGGGAGGGATAACCAAGAGACCCAGTACTTC.

This clone came up a few times. This chain connects TRBV23-1 to TRBJ2-2; D remains ambiguous. TRBV23-1 is identified as an open reading frame with a role that is uncertain. CDR3 length equals 14 residues. Trimming removed 4 bases from V and 10 bases from J, with 16 bases in between. The CDR3 here is CASSPSPSCEELFF. The CDR3 DNA follows: TGCGCCAGCAGTCCAAGTCCCAGCTGTGAGGAGCTGTTTTTT.